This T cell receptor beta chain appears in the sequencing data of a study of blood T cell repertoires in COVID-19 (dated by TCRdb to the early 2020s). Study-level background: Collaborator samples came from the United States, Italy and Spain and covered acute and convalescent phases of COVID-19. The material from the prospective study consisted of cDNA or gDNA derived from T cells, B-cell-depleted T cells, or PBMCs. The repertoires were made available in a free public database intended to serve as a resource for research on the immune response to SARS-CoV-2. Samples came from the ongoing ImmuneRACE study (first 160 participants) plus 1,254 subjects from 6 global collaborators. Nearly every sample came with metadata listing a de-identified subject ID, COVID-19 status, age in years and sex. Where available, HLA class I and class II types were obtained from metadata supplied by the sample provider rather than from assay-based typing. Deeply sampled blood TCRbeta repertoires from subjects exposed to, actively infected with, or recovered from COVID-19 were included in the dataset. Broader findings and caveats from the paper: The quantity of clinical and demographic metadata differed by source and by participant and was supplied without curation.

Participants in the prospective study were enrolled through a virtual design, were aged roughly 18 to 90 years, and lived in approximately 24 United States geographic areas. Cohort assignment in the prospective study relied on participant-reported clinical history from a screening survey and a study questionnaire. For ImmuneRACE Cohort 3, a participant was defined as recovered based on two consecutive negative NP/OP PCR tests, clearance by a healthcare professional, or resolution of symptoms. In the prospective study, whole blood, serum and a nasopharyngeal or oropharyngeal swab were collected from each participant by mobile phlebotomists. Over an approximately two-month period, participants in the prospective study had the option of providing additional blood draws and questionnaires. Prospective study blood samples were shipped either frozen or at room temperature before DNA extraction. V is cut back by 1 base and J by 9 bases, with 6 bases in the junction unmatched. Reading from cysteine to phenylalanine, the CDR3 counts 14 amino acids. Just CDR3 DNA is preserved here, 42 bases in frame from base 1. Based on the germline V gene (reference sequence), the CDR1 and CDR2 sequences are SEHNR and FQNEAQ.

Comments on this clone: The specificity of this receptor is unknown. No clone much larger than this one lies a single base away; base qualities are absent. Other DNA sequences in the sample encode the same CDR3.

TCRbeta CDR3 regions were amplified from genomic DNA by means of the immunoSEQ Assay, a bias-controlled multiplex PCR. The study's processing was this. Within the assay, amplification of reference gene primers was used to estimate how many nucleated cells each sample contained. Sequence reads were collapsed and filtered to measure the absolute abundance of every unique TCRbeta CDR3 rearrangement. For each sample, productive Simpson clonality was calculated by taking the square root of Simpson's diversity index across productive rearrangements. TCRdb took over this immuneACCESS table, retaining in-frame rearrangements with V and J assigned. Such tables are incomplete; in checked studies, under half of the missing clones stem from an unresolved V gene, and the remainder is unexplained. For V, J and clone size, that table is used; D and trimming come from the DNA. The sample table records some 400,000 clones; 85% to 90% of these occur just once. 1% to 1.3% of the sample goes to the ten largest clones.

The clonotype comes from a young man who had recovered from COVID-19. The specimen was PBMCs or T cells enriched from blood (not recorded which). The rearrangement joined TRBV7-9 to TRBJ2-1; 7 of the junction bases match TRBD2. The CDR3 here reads CASSLDGRAAEQFF. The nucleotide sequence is TGTGCCAGCAGCTTAGATGGGAGGGCGGCTGAGCAGTTCTTC.